This T cell receptor beta chain is from a study of shared clonotypes between healthy human individuals. Study-level background: CD4 naive cells filled three plates per donor, CD4 memory three, CD8 naive two and CD8 memory one.

Study-wide results and limits: Non-shared clonotypes had lower generation probabilities than those shared by all four donors. Roughly 4.6% of naive CD4 clonotypes were common to a handful of donors.

It was around 190 ng DNA, 25,000 to 35,000 T cell genomes, that sorted-subset replicate PCRs used. TCRdb keeps only in-frame clones here, not all; method: immunoSEQ multiplex PCR. The sample holds about 710,000 clones, roughly 73% seen once. This clone was observed a single time. Its antigen is not identified. Sequencing was performed on memory CD4+ T cells sorted from blood. Subset meaning: CD45RA-negative fraction. The clonotype originates from a woman under 40 in good health.

This chain's CDR3 is CAWSLAGPPEFF. CDR3 nucleotide sequence: TGTGCCTGGAGTCTAGCGGGACCCCCCGAGTTCTTC. The chain recombines TRBV30 with TRBJ2-1, with 9 nucleotides matching TRBD2. The CDR3 extends over 12 amino acids. The germline CDR1 and CDR2 sequences are GTSNPN and SVGIG (reference sequence). V shed 2 bases, J shed 14 bases, and the junction held 7 bases outside the gene matches.